The source of this T cell receptor (beta chain) is a study of OX40 agonist ivuxolimab in advanced cancers. Study in general: Patients were given ivuxolimab, an antibody that agonizes OX40 (CD134). Ivuxolimab doses were 0.01, 0.1, 0.3, 1.5, 3 or 10 mg/kg every 2 weeks. It was permissible to have had prior anti-PD-1, anti-PD-L1 or anti-CTLA-4 therapy, and around 40% had some.

The method was immunoSEQ multiplex PCR; TCRdb's version includes in-frame clones alone and lacks a portion of them. The sample records about 48,000 clones, around nine tenths being singletons. Patients were excluded for autoimmune disease history or systemic immunosuppression. The CDR3 is 13 amino acids. After removal of 7 bases from V and 2 bases from J, the junction contained 3 bases not matched to a gene. Germline CDR1 reads LNHDA; CDR2 reads SQIVND (reference sequence). This sequence was found in an adult with an advanced solid tumor such as melanoma, head and neck, liver or kidney cancer. The sample here was CD4+ or CD8+ T cells sorted from blood, taken in a trial of the OX40 agonist ivuxolimab. V gene TRBV19 combines with J gene TRBJ1-2; 8 nucleotides agree with TRBD1. The CDR3 region has the DNA TGTGCCAGTAAGGGACAGGCGAACTATGGCTACACCTTC. It specifies CASKGQANYGYTF. The full variable domain, in which reference TRBV19 and TRBJ1-2 provide the parts outside the CDR3, is DGGITQSPKYLFRKEGQNVTLSCEQNLNHDAMYWYRQDPGQGLRLIYYSQIVNDFQKGDIAEGYSVSREKKESFPLTVTSAQKNPTAFYLCASKGQANYGYTFGSGTRLTVV.